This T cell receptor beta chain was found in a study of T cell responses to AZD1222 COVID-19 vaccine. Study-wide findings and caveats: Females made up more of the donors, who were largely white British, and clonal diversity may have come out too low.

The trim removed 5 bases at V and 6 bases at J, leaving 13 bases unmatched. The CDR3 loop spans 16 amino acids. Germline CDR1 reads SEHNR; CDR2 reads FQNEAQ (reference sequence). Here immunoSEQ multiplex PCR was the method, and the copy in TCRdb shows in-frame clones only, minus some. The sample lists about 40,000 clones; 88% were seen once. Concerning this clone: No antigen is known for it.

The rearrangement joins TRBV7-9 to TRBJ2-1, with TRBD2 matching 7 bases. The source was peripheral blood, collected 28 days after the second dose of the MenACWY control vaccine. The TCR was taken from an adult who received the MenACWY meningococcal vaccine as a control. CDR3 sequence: CASSVRGPPGGNEQFF. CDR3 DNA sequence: TGTGCCAGCAGCGTTAGGGGACCTCCGGGGGGCAATGAGCAGTTCTTC.